The sequence of this TCR beta chain was determined in a study of blood T cell repertoires in COVID-19. Assay: immunoSEQ multiplex PCR; the TCRdb copy retains only in-frame clones and omits some. The sample yields more than 250,000 clones, 70% to 90% seen once. With V trimmed by 1 base and J by 4 bases, 5 bases remained unmatched. The CDR3 has 16 amino acids. The germline gives CDR1 MGHRA, CDR2 YSYEKL. Sequencing was carried out using peripheral blood. This receptor was taken from a man between 18 and 29 years old with active or convalescent COVID-19. The V gene is TRBV4-1, the J gene TRBJ2-1, with TRBD2 matching over 9 bases. The CDR3 sequence is CASSQVAGVRYNEQFF. Written as DNA, the CDR3 is TGCGCCAGCAGCCAAGTAGCGGGAGTAAGGTACAATGAGCAGTTCTTC.